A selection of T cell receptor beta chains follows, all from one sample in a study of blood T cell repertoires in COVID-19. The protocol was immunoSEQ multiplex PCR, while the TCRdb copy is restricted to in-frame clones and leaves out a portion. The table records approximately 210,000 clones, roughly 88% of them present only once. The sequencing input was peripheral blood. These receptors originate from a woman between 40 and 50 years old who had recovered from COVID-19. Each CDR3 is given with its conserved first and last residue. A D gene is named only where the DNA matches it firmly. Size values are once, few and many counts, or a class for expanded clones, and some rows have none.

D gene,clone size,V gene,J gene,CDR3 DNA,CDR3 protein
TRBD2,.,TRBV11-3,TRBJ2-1,TGTGCCAGCAGCTTGAGTAGCGGGAGGGATACCTACAATGAGCAGTTCTTC,CASSLSSGRDTYNEQFF
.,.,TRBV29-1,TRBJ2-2,TGCAGCGTTGAGGGGCCCGGCAGCCCCACCGGGGAGCTGTTTTTT,CSVEGPGSPTGELFF
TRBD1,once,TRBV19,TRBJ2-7,TGTGCCAGTAGTACGAGACCGGGACAGGGGATCTACGAGCAGTACTTC,CASSTRPGQGIYEQYF
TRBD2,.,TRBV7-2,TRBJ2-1,TGTGCCAGCAGCTTAGAAAGCGGGAGGGGGAATGAGCAGTTCTTC,CASSLESGRGNEQFF
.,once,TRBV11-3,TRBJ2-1,TGTGCCAGCAGCTTGGGGTGGGGCCCGGGCTACAATGAGCAGTTCTTC,CASSLGWGPGYNEQFF
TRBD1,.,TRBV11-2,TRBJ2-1,TGTGCCAGCAGCTCCCCGGGACAGGCGCGCAATGAGCAGTTCTTC,CASSSPGQARNEQFF
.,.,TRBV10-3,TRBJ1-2,TGTGCCATCAGTGCAGGGGTTGGCTACACCTTC,CAISAGVGYTF
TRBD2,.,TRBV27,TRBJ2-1,TGTGCCAGCAGTTCTTGGACTAGCGGGAGGGTTTATGAGCAGTTCTTC,CASSSWTSGRVYEQFF
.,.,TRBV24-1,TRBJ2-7,TGTGCCACCAGTGACCAGGGGTCAGAGTACTACGAGCAGTACTTC,CATSDQGSEYYEQYF
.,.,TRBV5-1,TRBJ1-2,TGCGCCAGCAGCCCGGCACTACCAGGGGCCAATAACTATGGCTACACCTTC,CASSPALPGANNYGYTF
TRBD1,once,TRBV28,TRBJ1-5,TGTGCCAGCAGTTTCATGGGGACAGGGAGGCGCAATCAGCCCCAGCATTTT,CASSFMGTGRRNQPQHF
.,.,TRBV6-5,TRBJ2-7,TGTGCCAGCAGTTACTCGAAATCCGGGAGCGAGCAGTACTTC,CASSYSKSGSEQYF
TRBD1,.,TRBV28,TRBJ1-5,TGTGCCAGCAGTTCGGGGACAGGGGGCGGCGGTCAGCCCCAGCATTTT,CASSSGTGGGGQPQHF
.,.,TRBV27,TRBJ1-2,TGTGCCAGCAGTTATGGGCGGGGGGCCTTTGGCTACACCTTC,CASSYGRGAFGYTF
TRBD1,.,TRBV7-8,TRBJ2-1,TGTGCCAGCAGCTCACGGACAGGGGGTAGCTATGAGCAGTTCTTC,CASSSRTGGSYEQFF
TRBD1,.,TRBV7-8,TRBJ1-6,TGTGCCAGCAGCGGACGGGACAGCGGTAATTCACCCCTCCACTTT,CASSGRDSGNSPLHF
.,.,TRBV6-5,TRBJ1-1,TGTGCCAGCAGCGGTACTAGTAACACTGAAGCTTTCTTT,CASSGTSNTEAFF
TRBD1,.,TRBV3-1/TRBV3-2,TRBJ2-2,TGTGCCAGCAGCCATCGGACAGGGGGGATCACCGGGGAGCTGTTTTTT,CASSHRTGGITGELFF
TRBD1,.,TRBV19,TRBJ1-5,TGTGCCAGTAGTACCCCACAGGGGACTTCTCAGCCCCAGCATTTT,CASSTPQGTSQPQHF
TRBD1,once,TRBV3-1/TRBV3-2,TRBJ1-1,TGTGCCAGCAGGGACACAGGGGGGAACACTGAAGCTTTCTTT,CASRDTGGNTEAFF
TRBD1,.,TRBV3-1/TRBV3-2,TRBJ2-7,TGTGCCAGCAGCCCACCTCTACAGGGGGGTGGCTACGAGCAGTACTTC,CASSPPLQGGGYEQYF
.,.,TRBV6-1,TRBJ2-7,TGTGCCAGCAGTGAGGGTATTTGGAGTTACGAGCAGTACTTC,CASSEGIWSYEQYF
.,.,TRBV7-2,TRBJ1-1,TGTGCCAGCAGCATGGGGGAGGGTGAAGCTTTCTTT,CASSMGEGEAFF
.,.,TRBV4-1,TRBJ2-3,TGCGCCAGCAGCCCTGGGCCCAGCCACTTTAACACAGATACGCAGTATTTT,CASSPGPSHFNTDTQYF
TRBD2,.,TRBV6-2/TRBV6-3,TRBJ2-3,TGTGCCAGCAGTACACGGACTAGCGGGAGTTTTGATTCGGCCACAGATACGCAGTATTTT,CASSTRTSGSFDSATDTQYF
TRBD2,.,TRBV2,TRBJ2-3,TGTGCCAGCAGTGAAGGACTAGCGAACCCAGATACGCAGTATTTT,CASSEGLANPDTQYF
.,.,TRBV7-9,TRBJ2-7,TGTGCCAGCAGCCGAACCCAGGGGACGGCGGAGTACTTC,CASSRTQGTAEYF
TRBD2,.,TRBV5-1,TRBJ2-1,TGCGCCAGCAGCGGCGGACTAGCGGGTGGCAAGCAGGTCAGCTACAATGAGCAGTTCTTC,CASSGGLAGGKQVSYNEQFF
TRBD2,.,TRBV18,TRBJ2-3,TGTGCCAGCTCACCTGCGGGTCGGGGAGGGCCTAATACGCAGTATTTT,CASSPAGRGGPNTQYF
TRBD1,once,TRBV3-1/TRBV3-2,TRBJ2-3,TGTGCCAGCAGCCATACCTGGGACAGATTCAGCACAGATACGCAGTATTTT,CASSHTWDRFSTDTQYF
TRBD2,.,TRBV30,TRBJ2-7,TGTGCCTGGAACCGAGGGACTAGCGGGGGTGACTACGAGCAGTACTTC,CAWNRGTSGGDYEQYF
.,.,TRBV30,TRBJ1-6,TGTGCCTGGAGTGGAGGATTCACAGGGAGCTCACCCCTCCACTTT,CAWSGGFTGSSPLHF
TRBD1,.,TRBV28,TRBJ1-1,TGTGCCAGCAGTTGGACAGGGGGTATGAACACTGAAGCTTTCTTT,CASSWTGGMNTEAFF
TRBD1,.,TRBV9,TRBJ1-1,TGTGCCAGCAGCGTAGGATGGCAGGGGGCTGGTGAAGCTTTCTTT,CASSVGWQGAGEAFF
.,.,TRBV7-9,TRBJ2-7,TGTGCCAGCAGCTTACGGGGAGGCCGCCAAACCTCCGGTGAGCAGTACTTC,CASSLRGGRQTSGEQYF
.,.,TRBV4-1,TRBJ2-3,TGCGCCAGCAGCCAAGGAGTTTACACAGATACGCAGTATTTT,CASSQGVYTDTQYF
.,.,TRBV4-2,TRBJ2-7,TGTGCCAGCAGCTTCGATAGTCCCCTAGCGAAGAGCTCCTACGAGCAGTACTTC,CASSFDSPLAKSSYEQYF
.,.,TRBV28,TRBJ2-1,TGTGCCAGCCGTGTCTTTGGGCAGGAGCAGTTCTTC,CASRVFGQEQFF
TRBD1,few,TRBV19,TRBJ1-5,TGTGCCAGTAGTATAGGGCAGGGGGGCAATCAGCCCCAGCATTTT,CASSIGQGGNQPQHF
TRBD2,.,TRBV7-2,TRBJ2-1,TGTGCCAGCAGCCCGGCCCCTACTAGCGGGAGGGTGTTTGAGCAGTTCTTC,CASSPAPTSGRVFEQFF
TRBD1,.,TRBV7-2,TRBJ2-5,TGTGCCAGCAGACCCGTGACAGGGCAAGAGACCCAGTACTTC,CASRPVTGQETQYF
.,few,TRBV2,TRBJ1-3,TGTGCCAGCAGTGAGCAGGGGAACTCTGGAAACACCATATATTTT,CASSEQGNSGNTIYF
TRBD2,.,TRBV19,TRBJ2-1,TGTGCCAGTAGTACAGGGACTAGAGAAGGCAATGAGCAGTTCTTC,CASSTGTREGNEQFF
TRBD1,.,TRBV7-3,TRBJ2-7,TGTGCCAGCAAACAAAGCACAGGGGCCTACGAGCAGTACTTC,CASKQSTGAYEQYF
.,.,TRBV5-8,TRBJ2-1,TGTGCCAGCAGCCCCCGTCGACAGGCTAGCAATGAGCAGTTCTTC,CASSPRRQASNEQFF
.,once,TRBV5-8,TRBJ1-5,TGTGCCAGCAGCTTTGCAGGGGCGAGTGCTTATAGCAATCAGCCCCAGCATTTT,CASSFAGASAYSNQPQHF
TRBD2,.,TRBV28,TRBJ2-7,TGTGCCAGCACCCCCAGTAGGGGACTAGCGGGAGAGCAGTACTTC,CASTPSRGLAGEQYF
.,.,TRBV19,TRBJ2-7,TGTGCCAGTAGTATAGGCCCGGGGAAACCATACGAGCAGTACTTC,CASSIGPGKPYEQYF
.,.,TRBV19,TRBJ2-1,TGTGCCAGTAGTATATCCGGGACTTACAATGAGCAGTTCTTC,CASSISGTYNEQFF
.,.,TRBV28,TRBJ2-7,TGTGCCAGCAGTTTGACTGAGCAGTACTTC,CASSLTEQYF
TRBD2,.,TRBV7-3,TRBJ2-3,TGTGCCAGCAGCTTAAGTACTAGCGGGTATACGCAGTATTTT,CASSLSTSGYTQYF
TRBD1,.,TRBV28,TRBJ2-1,TGTGCCAGCAGTTTCCAACAGGGGGCTAGGAATGAGCAGTTCTTC,CASSFQQGARNEQFF
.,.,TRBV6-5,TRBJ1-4,TGTGCCAGCGGAGCCCCGCTGGAGGGGGAAAAACTGTTTTTT,CASGAPLEGEKLFF
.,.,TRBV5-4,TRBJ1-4,TGTGCCAGCAGCCTAAAATCAGGGGAAACTAATGAAAAACTGTTTTTT,CASSLKSGETNEKLFF
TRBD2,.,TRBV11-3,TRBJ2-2,TGTGCCAGCAGCCCTTCCCCAGCGTCGGGAGGGAGGGCCGGGGAGCTGTTTTTT,CASSPSPASGGRAGELFF
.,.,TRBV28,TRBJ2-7,TGTGCCAGCAGTTTGATGAGAGCGTACGAGCAGTACTTC,CASSLMRAYEQYF
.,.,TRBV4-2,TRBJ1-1,TGTGCCAGCAGCCAAGACCCAGGCGTGAACACTGAAGCTTTCTTT,CASSQDPGVNTEAFF
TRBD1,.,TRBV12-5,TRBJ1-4,TGTGCTAGTGGTTTCGCCCCGGGACAGGGGCCCCTTGCAACTAATGAAAAACTGTTTTTT,CASGFAPGQGPLATNEKLFF